This TCR delta chain originates from a study of γδ T cells in repeated Plasmodium falciparum infection. This clone was observed many times. The antigen is unknown. TCRdb's protein, taken from a much larger clone, differs from this DNA's translation at residue 13, likely owing to a read error; the protein displayed comes from the DNA. Each sorted gammadelta sample had TRG and TRD chains sequenced. TCRdb made new clone calls on the multiplex PCR reads using CATT. The sample lists about 51,000 delta-chain clones, about 2% seen once, with roughly a quarter in the top ten. Vgamma9/Vdelta2+ and Vdelta2-negative gammadelta T cells were flow-sorted from PBMC for bulk sequencing. Germline lookup yields CDR1 TSWWSYY and CDR2 QGS. The CDR3 runs to 22 residues. V shed 4 bases and J 0 bases; nucleotides not matched to a gene: 24. Findings and caveats of the study: Vdelta2-negative gammadelta repertoires, largely Vdelta1+, seemingly showed infection-driven waves of new clonal selection. Compared with Australian children, Malian Vdelta2-negative repertoires seemed more clonal, less diverse, less shared.

J is TRDJ1 and V is TRDV1; TRDD2 aligns across 9 bases. Here the J gene was assigned by germline matching of the DNA, as TCRdb has none. Input material: gamma-delta T cells from blood. The origin of this receptor is a pool of human donors (malaria-infected and uninfected, not separated). CDR3 loop: CALGGPAFLRNWEWRYTDKLIF. CDR3 sequence (DNA): TGTGCTCTTGGGGGTCCCGCCTTCCTACGAAACTGGGAATGGAGGTACACCGATAAACTCATCTTT.